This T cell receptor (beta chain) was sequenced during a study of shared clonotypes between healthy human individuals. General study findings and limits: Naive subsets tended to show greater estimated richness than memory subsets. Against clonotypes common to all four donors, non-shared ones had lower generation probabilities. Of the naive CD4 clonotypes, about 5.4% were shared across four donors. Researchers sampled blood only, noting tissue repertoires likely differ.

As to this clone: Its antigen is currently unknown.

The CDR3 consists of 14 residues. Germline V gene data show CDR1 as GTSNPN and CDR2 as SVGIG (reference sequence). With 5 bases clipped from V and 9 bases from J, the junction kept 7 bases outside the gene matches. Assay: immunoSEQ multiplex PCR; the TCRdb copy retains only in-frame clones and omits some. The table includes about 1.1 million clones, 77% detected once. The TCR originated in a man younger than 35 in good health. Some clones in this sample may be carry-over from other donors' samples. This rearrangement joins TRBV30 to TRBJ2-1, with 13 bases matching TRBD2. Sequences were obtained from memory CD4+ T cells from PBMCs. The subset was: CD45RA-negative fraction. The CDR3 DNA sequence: TGTGCCTGGTCACTAGCGGGAGGGCCTCGTGAGCAGTTCTTC. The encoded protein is CAWSLAGGPREQFF.